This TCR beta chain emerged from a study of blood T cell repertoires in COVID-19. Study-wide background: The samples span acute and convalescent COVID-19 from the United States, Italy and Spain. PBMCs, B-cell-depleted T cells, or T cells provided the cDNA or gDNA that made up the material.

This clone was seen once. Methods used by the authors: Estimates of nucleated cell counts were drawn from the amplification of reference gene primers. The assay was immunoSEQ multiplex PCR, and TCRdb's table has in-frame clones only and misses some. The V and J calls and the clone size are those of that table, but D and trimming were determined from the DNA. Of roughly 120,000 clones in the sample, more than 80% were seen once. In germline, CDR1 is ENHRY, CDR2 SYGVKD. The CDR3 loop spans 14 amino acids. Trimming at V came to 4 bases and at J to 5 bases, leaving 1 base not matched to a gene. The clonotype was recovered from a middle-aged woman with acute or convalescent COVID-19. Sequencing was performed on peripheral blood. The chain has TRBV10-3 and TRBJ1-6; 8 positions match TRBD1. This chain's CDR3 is CAISVGQDNSPLHF. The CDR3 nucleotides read TGTGCCATCAGTGTGGGACAGGATAATTCACCCCTCCACTTT.